One and the same sample provided the 32 T cell receptor beta chains below, sequenced in a study of cytotoxic CD8 clonotypes in ibrutinib-treated CLL. Measured with immunoSEQ multiplex PCR; TCRdb has only the in-frame clones, and not every one. Of some 61,000 clones listed, 68% are singletons. The sequences come from PBMCs, collected after 12 months of ibrutinib treatment. These receptors all stem from a human donor with chronic lymphocytic leukemia.

This chain connects TRBV14 to TRBJ2-1; 12 nucleotides align to TRBD2. There are 14 residues in the CDR3. Germline V gene sequence: CDR1 SGHDN, CDR2 FVKESK. V was clipped by 1 base and J by 10 bases; unmatched bases: 2. As DNA, the CDR3 is TGTGCCAGCAGCCAAGGACTAGCGGGGGTCGAGCAGTTCTTC. It codes for CASSQGLAGVEQFF.

This clone was detected only a few times. The CDR3, as DNA: TGTGCCAGCAGCTTAATGCGACAGGGTTTGTCACCCCTCCACTTT. Protein sequence: CASSLMRQGLSPLHF. The chain is built from TRBV7-8 and TRBJ1-6, with 7 bases identical to TRBD1. With 2 bases clipped from V and 10 bases from J, the junction kept 8 bases outside the gene matches. Germline V gives CDR1 SGHVS, CDR2 FQNEAQ. The CDR3 is made up of 15 amino acids.

This clone was picked up a small number of times. V and J are TRBV28 and TRBJ2-7, with D perhaps TRBD2 (5 bases). Trimming shortened V by 5 bases and J by 0 bases, and 14 bases separated the two germline ends. Per the germline V gene, CDR1 is MDHEN and CDR2 is SYDVKM. There are 15 residues in the CDR3. The DNA for the CDR3 is TGTGCCAGCAGTCCTACACTAGGAAACTCCTACGAGCAGTACTTC. Amino acid sequence: CASSPTLGNSYEQYF.

The genes are TRBV4-1 and TRBJ2-3; 8 nucleotides match TRBD2. The CDR3 contains 16 residues. Trimming at V came to 4 bases and at J to 1 base, leaving 7 bases not matched to a gene. Germline V CDR1 and CDR2: MGHRA, YSYEKL. CDR3 coding DNA: TGCGCCAGCAGCCGGGGTAGCGGGACCCGCACAGATACGCAGTATTTT. This gives the protein CASSRGSGTRTDTQYF.

V usage is TRBV5-6 and J usage is TRBJ2-5; 9 bases match TRBD1. The V gene's germline CDR1 is SGHDT and CDR2 YYEEEE. Germline trimming cut 4 bases from V and 4 bases from J; bases unmatched to any gene: 2. The CDR3 consists of 13 residues. CDR3 in DNA: TGTGCCAGCAGCGTGACAGGGGGAGAGACCCAGTACTTC. As protein: CASSVTGGETQYF.

This clone was counted many times. V gene TRBV7-2 combines with J gene TRBJ2-7; TRBD1 matches at 11 bases. The J segment lost 7 bases and the V segment lost 4 bases, leaving 6 bases of the junction unmatched. CDR1 is SGHTA, CDR2 FQGNSA, per germline. The CDR3 length is 14 residues. CDR3 sequence: CASSSRTGGREQYF. As DNA, the CDR3 is TGTGCCAGCAGCTCAAGGACAGGGGGCAGGGAGCAGTACTTC.

V and J are TRBV20-1 and TRBJ2-1, with TRBD2 matching over 8 bases. The germline V gene encodes CDR1 DFQATT and CDR2 SNEGSKA (reference sequence). After removal of 3 bases from V and 12 bases from J, the junction contained 1 base not matched to a gene. The CDR3 spans 10 residues. This chain's CDR3 is CSASGGGQFF. The DNA for the CDR3 is TGCAGTGCTAGCGGGGGGGGGCAGTTCTTC.

The gene calls are TRBV4-3 and TRBJ1-4, with D possibly TRBD1 on 5 matching bases. CDR1 is LGHNA, CDR2 YSLEER, per germline. The CDR3 totals 16 residues. The V end lost 3 bases, the J end lost 6 bases, and 17 bases lay between the germline ends. For the CDR3, the DNA is TGCGCCAGCAGCCATGCCACCGGGACGGGGGATGAAAAACTGTTTTTT. Translation gives CASSHATGTGDEKLFF.

V is TRBV19 and J is TRBJ2-3; 9 bases agree with TRBD1. The CDR3 is 14 residues long. Germline V gene lookup returns CDR1 LNHDA and CDR2 SQIVND (reference sequence). V was clipped by 3 bases and J by 5 bases; unmatched bases: 3. The CDR3 DNA is TGTGCCAGTAGTATGGGACAGGGAGGAGATACGCAGTATTTT. It is translated as CASSMGQGGDTQYF.

V and J are TRBV27 and TRBJ2-1; D gene unclear. The germline gives CDR1 MNHEY, CDR2 SMNVEV (reference sequence). The CDR3 is 12 residues long. V lost 5 bases and J 15 bases, leaving 17 bases between the germline ends. Here the CDR3 reads CASSPPAGSRFF. CDR3 sequence (DNA): TGTGCCAGCAGTCCCCCGGCCGGGTCGAGGTTCTTC.

The chain couples TRBV19 to TRBJ2-2; 7 nucleotides line up with TRBD1. Germline V gives CDR1 LNHDA, CDR2 SQIVND (reference sequence). The V gene end was trimmed by 1 base and the J gene end by 6 bases; junction bases not matched to a gene: 8. The CDR3 spans 16 residues. The CDR3 reads CASSIVVGQAAGELFF. The CDR3 region has the DNA TGTGCCAGTAGTATAGTTGTCGGACAGGCGGCCGGGGAGCTGTTTTTT.

This clone turned up a few times. The rearrangement joins TRBV7-2 to TRBJ2-2; the D gene is possibly TRBD1 (6 bases). Looked up from germline, CDR1 is SGHTA and CDR2 is FQGNSA. The V end was cut by 6 bases, the J end by 1 base, with 15 bases between. This CDR3 region has 16 residues. This CDR3 is CASSLERGMNTGELFF. The CDR3 bases are TGTGCCAGCAGTTTGGAGAGGGGGATGAACACCGGGGAGCTGTTTTTT.

V is TRBV4-3 and J is TRBJ1-1, with D hard to call. Trimming took off 1 base at V and 0 bases at J, with 6 bases between the two ends. The germline CDR1 and CDR2 sequences are LGHNA and YSLEER. The CDR3 is 14 residues long. In nucleotides, the CDR3 is TGCGCCAGCAGCCAAGTTACGGTGAACACTGAAGCTTTCTTT. Its translation is CASSQVTVNTEAFF.

The chain carries TRBV6-5 and TRBJ2-7, with TRBD1 as a possible D gene (7 bases). Per germline, CDR1 MNHEY and CDR2 SVGAGI. CDR3 length equals 13 residues. Trimming removed 6 bases from V and 4 bases from J, with 13 bases in between. For the CDR3, the DNA is TGTGCCAGCAGCCCCCCAGGGGGGTACGAGCAGTACTTC. This codes for CASSPPGGYEQYF.

The rearrangement links TRBV2 to TRBJ1-2, with no clear D. From germline, CDR1 is SNHLY and CDR2 FYNNEI. There are 13 residues in the CDR3. Trimming removed 8 bases at V and 4 bases at J, with 14 bases between. The CDR3 DNA is TGTGCCAGCCTGACGACGACACGCTATGGCTACACCTTC. It translates to CASLTTTRYGYTF.

This chain uses TRBV29-1 with TRBJ2-5, with a tentative D call TRBD2 (6 bases). V dropped 4 bases and J dropped 3 bases, with 9 bases sitting between them. Germline V gene lookup returns CDR1 SQVTM and CDR2 ANQGSEA. This CDR3 has 12 residues. The CDR3 nucleotides read TGCAGCGTTGGGGGGGTGGAAGAGACCCAGTACTTC. As protein: CSVGGVEETQYF.

A note on this clone: Other DNA sequences in this sample translate to the same CDR3. The rearrangement links TRBV4-3 to TRBJ1-2; D is ambiguous. Germline V lookup: CDR1 LGHNA, CDR2 YSLEER. Trimming took off 1 base at V and 0 bases at J, with 9 bases between the two ends. The CDR3 spans 15 residues. The CDR3 spells CASSQAEAANYGYTF. The CDR3 DNA reads as TGCGCCAGCAGCCAAGCCGAGGCGGCTAACTATGGCTACACCTTC.

The J gene is TRBJ1-4, the V gene TRBV2, with 9 positions matching TRBD1. The ends lost 3 bases at V and 11 bases at J; junction bases unmatched: 19. The CDR3 sequence is 18 residues long. Germline lookup yields CDR1 SNHLY and CDR2 FYNNEI. The CDR3 coding sequence is TGTGCCAGCAGTGACCGAAAAACTTCCGGGACAGGGAGTGGGAAACTGTTTTTT. Its translation is CASSDRKTSGTGSGKLFF.

This chain connects TRBV10-3 to TRBJ2-7; D is possibly TRBD1 (6 bases). Trimming took off 4 bases at V and 4 bases at J, with 17 bases between the two ends. The length of the CDR3 is 15 residues. Germline-derived CDR1 and CDR2 are ENHRY and SYGVKD. This CDR3 is CAISGRGPEGYEQYF. CDR3 bases: TGTGCCATCAGTGGCAGGGGCCCCGAGGGGTACGAGCAGTACTTC.

The genes are TRBV5-4 and TRBJ2-5, with 12 bases that match TRBD2. The V gene end was trimmed by 9 bases and the J gene end by 0 bases; junction bases not matched to a gene: 3. Germline CDR1 reads SGHNT; CDR2 reads YYREEE (reference sequence). The CDR3 runs to 14 residues. CDR3 nucleotide sequence: TGTGCCACGACTAGCGGGGGATACCAAGAGACCCAGTACTTC. Translation gives CATTSGGYQETQYF.

This rearrangement joins TRBV18 to TRBJ2-2, with 10 bases fitting TRBD2. The CDR3 has 18 residues. Germline CDR1 and CDR2: KGHSH and LQKENI. V shed 3 bases and J 0 bases; nucleotides not matched to a gene: 7. CDR3 DNA: TGTGCCAGCTCACCTAGGACTAGCGGAAGCGCGAACACCGGGGAGCTGTTTTTT. It encodes CASSPRTSGSANTGELFF.

This chain joins TRBV6-6 and TRBJ2-1; D is possibly TRBD2 (6 bases). V lost 10 bases, J lost 4 bases, and 11 bases lay in between. This CDR3 is 12 amino acids long. Germline CDR1 and CDR2: MNHNY and SVGAGI (reference sequence). The CDR3 nucleotides read TGTGCCACTTCGGACTATTACAATGAGCAGTTCTTC. As protein: CATSDYYNEQFF.

The chain employs TRBV4-3 and TRBJ2-7; 11 bases line up with TRBD1. Losses at the gene ends were 5 bases for V and 1 base for J; bases not matched to a gene: 4. The CDR3 has 15 amino acids. Germline V gene data show CDR1 as LGHNA and CDR2 as YSLEER. Here the CDR3 reads CASSAGTGGSYEQYF. The CDR3 DNA reads TGCGCCAGCAGCGCCGGGACAGGGGGGTCCTACGAGCAGTACTTC.

This rearrangement joins TRBV4-3 to TRBJ1-3; D is unresolved. The germline gives CDR1 LGHNA, CDR2 YSLEER. The CDR3 totals 20 residues. V was pared by 0 bases and J by 0 bases, with 21 bases between. The CDR3 protein is CASSQDLVKAGGYSGNTIYF. DNA for the CDR3: TGCGCCAGCAGCCAAGATCTGGTGAAGGCAGGTGGATACTCTGGAAACACCATATATTTT.

The V and J genes are TRBV2 and TRBJ2-2; a possible D gene is TRBD1 (5 bases). This CDR3 is 15 amino acids long. V lost 4 bases, J lost 2 bases, and 11 bases lay in between. In germline, CDR1 is SNHLY, CDR2 FYNNEI. The CDR3 here is CASSAPRTNTGELFF. In DNA, the CDR3 is TGTGCCAGCAGTGCCCCCCGGACAAACACCGGGGAGCTGTTTTTT. The whole variable domain, remainder taken from reference TRBV2 and TRBJ2-2, is EPEVTQTPSHQVTQMGQEVILRCVPISNHLYFYWYRQILGQKVEFLVSFYNNEISEKSEIFDDQFSVERPDGSNFTLKIRSTKLEDSAMYFCASSAPRTNTGELFFGEGSRLTVL.

This clone was recorded a few times. V gene TRBV19 combines with J gene TRBJ2-7; D gene uncertain. The V end lost 0 bases, the J end lost 3 bases, and 15 bases lay between the germline ends. Looked up from germline, CDR1 is LNHDA and CDR2 is SQIVND (reference sequence). This CDR3 spans 16 amino acids. The CDR3 nucleotides read TGTGCCAGTAGTATAGATGCTGGCAGAGAGAGCTACGAGCAGTACTTC. It translates to CASSIDAGRESYEQYF.

This chain links TRBV19 with TRBJ2-7; perhaps TRBD1 as D (6 bases). Trimming took off 6 bases at V and 1 base at J, with 10 bases between the two ends. CDR3 length equals 13 residues. Looked up from germline, CDR1 is LNHDA and CDR2 is SQIVND (reference sequence). The CDR3 loop reads CASSEQGSYEQYF. CDR3 DNA: TGTGCCAGTAGCGAACAGGGTTCCTACGAGCAGTACTTC.

This clone occurred once. This sequence joins TRBV11-2 and TRBJ2-1, with 10 nucleotides matching TRBD1. Trimming removed 10 bases from V and 6 bases from J; junction bases left unmatched: 9. The CDR3 spans 14 residues. Germline V lookup: CDR1 SGHAT, CDR2 FQNNGV. The CDR3 DNA reads TGTGCCACCGTCCGGGACAGGGGTCGCAATGAGCAGTTCTTC. Protein: CATVRDRGRNEQFF.

The chain couples TRBV19 to TRBJ2-7; 9 bases are shared with TRBD1. The junction had 9 bases not matched to a gene; V was cut back by 6 bases and J by 3 bases. Germline V CDR1 and CDR2: LNHDA, SQIVND (reference sequence). The CDR3 runs 15 residues. CDR3 sequence reads: CASRDRGRSGYEQYF. The CDR3, as DNA: TGTGCCAGTAGGGACAGGGGTAGGTCAGGCTACGAGCAGTACTTC.

This chain joins TRBV2 and TRBJ2-7; D uncertain. CDR1 and CDR2 (germline): SNHLY, FYNNEI. CDR3 length equals 16 residues. The V end lost 2 bases, the J end lost 3 bases, and 17 bases lay between the germline ends. The CDR3 sequence is CASSEMETRDHYEQYF. The CDR3 DNA reads as TGTGCCAGCAGTGAAATGGAAACGCGAGATCACTACGAGCAGTACTTC. The full variable domain, its missing parts supplied by reference TRBV2 and TRBJ2-7, is EPEVTQTPSHQVTQMGQEVILRCVPISNHLYFYWYRQILGQKVEFLVSFYNNEISEKSEIFDDQFSVERPDGSNFTLKIRSTKLEDSAMYFCASSEMETRDHYEQYFGPGTRLTVT.

As DNA, the CDR3 is TGCGCCAGCAGCTTGTCCTTATTGGGCGGGGTTAGCTACGAGCAGTACTTC. The encoded protein is CASSLSLLGGVSYEQYF. The chain employs TRBV5-1 and TRBJ2-7; a weak D match, TRBD2 (6 bases). This CDR3 comprises 17 residues. Trimming took 1 base from V and 3 from J, leaving 20 bases between them. In germline, CDR1 is SGHRS, CDR2 YFSETQ.

The chain combines TRBV9 with TRBJ2-3; D gene ambiguous. CDR1 and CDR2 (germline): SGDLS, YYNGEE. This CDR3 is 11 amino acids long. V was trimmed by 3 bases and J by 2 bases, leaving 1 base between them. The CDR3 DNA follows: TGTGCCAGCAGCGACACAGATACGCAGTATTTT. Translated: CASSDTDTQYF.